The clone carrying this T cell receptor beta chain was found many times. Its antigen is undetermined. Germline assignment: CDR1 SGHVS and CDR2 FNYEAQ. V was clipped by 1 base and J by 1 base, with 9 bases between them. There are 15 residues in the CDR3. This specimen comes from a study of identical twins. Study-wide findings and caveats: Invariant MAIT and iNKT cells are populations that could partly confound zero-insertion analyses.

Unique molecular identifiers were in the cDNA, with template-switch universal primer binding. TCRdb passed the 5' RACE reads through MiXCR, listing each CDR3 protein once. This table holds 400,000 or so distinct CDR3 sequences, around 9% found once. V is TRBV7-6 and J is TRBJ2-3; D possibly corresponds to TRBD1 (5 bases). This sequence originates from a woman between 45 and 60 years old in good health. Specimen: naive T cells sorted from blood. The chain's CDR3 is CASSLGPGRTDTQYF. CDR3 DNA sequence: TGTGCCAGCAGCTTAGGCCCAGGGCGCACAGATACGCAGTATTTT.